This record covers a single T cell receptor (beta chain). As yet, its antigen is unknown. These data belong to a study of CD4+ T cells in melanoma. Study-level findings and limits: CD8+ T cell, macrophage and B cell function reportedly correlated with neoantigen-specific CD4+ T cells.

Using immunoSEQ multiplex PCR, the repertoire was profiled, and TCRdb retains in-frame clones only, with some absent. The sample holds around 100,000 clones, 92% seen once. The CDR3 sequence is 15 residues long. Germline CDR1 KGHSH, CDR2 LQKENI. Trimming shortened V by 3 bases and J by 2 bases, and 8 bases separated the two germline ends. Material: peripheral blood. This receptor was taken from a human donor with melanoma. The chain employs TRBV18 and TRBJ2-6; D gene unclear. For the CDR3, the DNA is TGTGCCAGCTCACCGGGTTCGGCTGGGGCCAACGTCCTGACTTTC. Its protein is CASSPGSAGANVLTF.